The T cell receptor (beta chain) under discussion was sequenced for a study of vaccination and CD4 T cells after COVID-19 (dated by TCRdb to between 2021 and 2024). Turning to the overall study: Every convalescent patient had a positive nasal swab PCR test for SARS-CoV-2, with mild disease in about 9 patients and severe disease in one. Two doses of either the Pfizer-BioNTech BNT162b2 vaccine (n=8) or the Moderna mRNA-1273 vaccine (n=2) were administered to participants. In control cultures, a CEFX viral epitope pool was used as positive control, an HIV-1 Nef peptide pool was used as negative control, or no peptide was added. Post-COVID blood samples from convalescent patients were collected a median of roughly 100 days after diagnosis, with a range of 35 to 161 days. Overlapping spike peptide pools from SARS-CoV-2 and from the common cold coronaviruses HCoV-NL63, HCoV-OC43 and HCoV-229E were used as culture stimuli. The convalescent cohort comprised six males and four females, including two Hispanic individuals, seven Caucasians, two Asians and one multiracial person. In around nine COVID-19 convalescent patients and several infection-naive healthy vaccine recipients, the spike-specific CD4+ TCR repertoire before mRNA vaccination was compared with the repertoire after mRNA vaccination. Post-vaccine blood samples were taken a median of 72 days after the second vaccine dose, with a range of roughly 14 to 250 days.

Only one count was recorded for this clonotype. It lacks a known antigen. Per-nucleotide qualities are absent, and no much larger clonotype sits a single base away. One read provides weak support. Libraries came from PCR. TCR sequencing of DNA from cultured CD4+ T cells used the Oncomine TCR Beta short-read assay at the Johns Hopkins FTIC core. The QIAamp micro DNA kit was used to extract genomic DNA from the cultured CD4+ T cells. The Oncomine TCR Beta libraries from cultured CD4+ T cells were pooled using unique dual indexes and then sequenced on an Illumina iSeq 100. In the authors' own workflow: Non-productive sequences were removed, and CDR3s that did not start with C, did not end with F or W, or were shorter than 7 amino acids were discarded. The MANAFEST web application was used to identify antigen-specific clonotypes by comparing peptide-stimulated wells against reference wells and other culture wells. To be called positive, a clone needed an FDR below 0.05, an odds ratio above 5, and a productive frequency above 0.1% in at least two of three replicate wells. A clonotype was classed as cross-reactive if the clonotype showed significant expansion both in SARS-CoV-2 spike wells and in at least one common cold coronavirus spike condition. Using R version 3.6.1, CDR3 homology was evaluated through Levenshtein distances (stringdist) along with unrooted phylogenetic trees (ape). Using fastp at Q25 and MiXCR, TCRdb reprocessed the public reads and kept productive beta chains. Rows are unified per CDR3 protein, each entry keeping the most common DNA and genes. The V and J calls reflect TCRdb's pipeline rather than the authors' work. Here the sample has 13,000 to 15,000 distinct CDR3 sequences; about 50% occur a single time. 4.6% of the sample is in the top ten clones.

The cysteine opens and the phenylalanine closes a CDR3 of 14 amino acids. Solely the CDR3 DNA is kept, with 42 bases framed from the first base. The germline V gene supplies CDR1 SGHVS and CDR2 FQNEAQ. The V end loses 6 bases and the J end loses 1 base, and a stretch of 12 bases separates them. The full study reports these points: Although the median number of SARS-CoV-2-reactive clonotypes went up from 21 after infection to about 38 after vaccination, the increase was not significant. The study included relatively few convalescent patients and did not analyze early timepoints after natural infection. Among the post-vaccine SARS-CoV-2-reactive clones in convalescent patients, a median roughly 85% showed up only after vaccination, which suggests vaccine-specific priming. Of the vaccine-specific clones in convalescent patients, 304 of 307, or nearly all, reacted only to SARS-CoV-2 spike and did not cross-react with common cold coronaviruses.

The treatment or condition label, as the study defines it: 10-day PBMC culture with coronavirus spike peptide pools or control peptides (ViraFEST assay). The study used the ViraFEST assay, which expanded antigen-specific T cells with peptide pools and then identified expanded clonotypes by TCR sequencing. Positive SARS-CoV-2 PCR tests in the convalescent patients dated from March to December 2020, before Alpha, Beta and Delta variants emerged in the United States. PBMCs were cultured at under 2.5 million per well in IMDM supplemented with approximately 5.3% human AB serum and around 10 IU/ml IL-2, with about 11 ug/ml peptide pools added. Half of the culture medium was replaced with fresh IL-2-containing medium on days 3 and 7. Once the cells had been in culture for over 9 days, the EasySep CD4+ T cell isolation kit was used to isolate CD4+ T cells by negative selection. PBMCs were separated from whole blood using Ficoll-Paque Plus gradient centrifugation and then either used fresh or cryopreserved at -140C. In general, triplicate wells were set up for every culture condition.

This TCR came from a human donor who had recovered from COVID-19. This specimen was CD4+ T cells from blood, cultured in vitro, taken before SARS-CoV-2 vaccination. The V gene is TRBV7-8 and the J gene is TRBJ1-1; tentative D gene TRBD1, with 5 bases matching. The sequenced DNA: TGTGCCAGCAGAAGGGGCATGGGGAACACTGAAGCTTTCTTT. Translated, it reads CASRRGMGNTEAFF.